A selection of T cell receptor beta chains follows, all from one sample in a study of cytomegalovirus exposure and HLA in healthy donors. Clones were sequenced by immunoSEQ multiplex PCR, and TCRdb holds only the in-frame ones, with some missing. The repertoire includes 200,000 to 300,000 clones, about four fifths of them detected once, and 5.4% sits in the top ten. Sequencing was done on a sample of PBMCs. Receptors originate from a woman aged 40 to 50 in good health and CMV-seropositive. CDR3s include the opening cysteine and the closing phenylalanine or tryptophan. The order of the fields is V gene, CDR3 protein.

v_gene: TRBV7-2
CDR3aa: CASSLGGAGGDTQYF

v_gene: TRBV6-6
CDR3aa: CASSTSGSGTYEQYF

v_gene: TRBV2
CDR3aa: CVSSEERRPNYGYTF

v_gene: TRBV5-6
CDR3aa: CASSLDSVRDGQYF

v_gene: TRBV5-6
CDR3aa: CASSSDYGEQFF

v_gene: TRBV4-3
CDR3aa: CASSREAGTGDHEQFF

v_gene: TRBV11-2
CDR3aa: CASSSSRGEQYF

v_gene: TRBV4-2
CDR3aa: CASSQDLLAGANEQFF

v_gene: TRBV5-1
CDR3aa: CASSFSDSGNTIYF

v_gene: TRBV27
CDR3aa: CASRGAGTDLLSNQPQHF

v_gene: TRBV6-1
CDR3aa: CASSDRDRSLYEQYF

v_gene: TRBV19
CDR3aa: CASRRQGNSNQPQHF

v_gene: TRBV28
CDR3aa: CASLLAGGQNEQFF

v_gene: TRBV7-3
CDR3aa: CASSPVAGGVEQFF

v_gene: TRBV27
CDR3aa: CASSSSGTPSYEQYF

v_gene: TRBV6-1
CDR3aa: CASSPGEGGRYGYTF

v_gene: TRBV10-3
CDR3aa: CAIGTDYEQYF

v_gene: TRBV18
CDR3aa: CASSPTIGGGPYEQYF

v_gene: TRBV5-1
CDR3aa: CASSFRGDEQYF

v_gene: TRBV15
CDR3aa: CATSRVGRDEQYF

v_gene: TRBV10-3
CDR3aa: CAISDSGGIHYGYTF

v_gene: TRBV19
CDR3aa: CASSADRASNQPQHF

v_gene: TRBV15
CDR3aa: CATSRGNSQETQYF

v_gene: TRBV27
CDR3aa: CASSLYSRAGEAQHF

v_gene: TRBV5-1
CDR3aa: CASSLGTSGGTQETQYF

v_gene: TRBV19
CDR3aa: CASSLGLPTDTQYF

v_gene: TRBV9
CDR3aa: CASGHLERYTF

v_gene: TRBV7-8
CDR3aa: CASSPFNSGRRDNEQFF

v_gene: TRBV14
CDR3aa: CASSQVLGGYTF

v_gene: TRBV7-9
CDR3aa: CASSLRGMGGNYEQYF

v_gene: TRBV7-3
CDR3aa: CASSATGVETQYF

v_gene: TRBV6-5
CDR3aa: CASSYTTSGGETQYF

v_gene: TRBV18
CDR3aa: CASSLGQYTDTQYF

v_gene: TRBV25-1
CDR3aa: CASSEHQGAGVNTEAFF

v_gene: TRBV6-5
CDR3aa: CASSYGGGINEQFF

v_gene: TRBV7-6
CDR3aa: CASSLARLAGGSEQFF

v_gene: TRBV6-6
CDR3aa: CASSYSQGSSGNTIYF

v_gene: TRBV21-1
CDR3aa: CASSTNGTGGSTDTQYF

v_gene: TRBV19
CDR3aa: CASSTTGPEAFF

v_gene: TRBV13
CDR3aa: CASSLAGGVYEQYF

v_gene: TRBV5-1
CDR3aa: CASRPGQGSSYNEQFF

v_gene: TRBV6-1
CDR3aa: CASRPGGIDYGYTF